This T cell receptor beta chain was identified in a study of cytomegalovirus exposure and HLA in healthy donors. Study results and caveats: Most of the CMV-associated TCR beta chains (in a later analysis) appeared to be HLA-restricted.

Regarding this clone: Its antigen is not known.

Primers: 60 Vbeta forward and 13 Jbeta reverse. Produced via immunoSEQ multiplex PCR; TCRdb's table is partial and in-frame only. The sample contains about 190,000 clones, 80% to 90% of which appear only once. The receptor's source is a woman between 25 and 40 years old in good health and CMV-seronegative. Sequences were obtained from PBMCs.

The CDR3, as DNA: TGCGCCAGCAGCTTGCCGTTAGCGGGCGCTTACAATGAGCAGTTCTTC. Its protein is CASSLPLAGAYNEQFF. The chain uses TRBV5-1 and TRBJ2-1; 7 bases are a match to TRBD2. V lost 1 base and J lost 4; bases outside the gene matches: 8. The CDR3 sequence is 16 residues long. The V gene's germline CDR1 is SGHRS and CDR2 YFSETQ.